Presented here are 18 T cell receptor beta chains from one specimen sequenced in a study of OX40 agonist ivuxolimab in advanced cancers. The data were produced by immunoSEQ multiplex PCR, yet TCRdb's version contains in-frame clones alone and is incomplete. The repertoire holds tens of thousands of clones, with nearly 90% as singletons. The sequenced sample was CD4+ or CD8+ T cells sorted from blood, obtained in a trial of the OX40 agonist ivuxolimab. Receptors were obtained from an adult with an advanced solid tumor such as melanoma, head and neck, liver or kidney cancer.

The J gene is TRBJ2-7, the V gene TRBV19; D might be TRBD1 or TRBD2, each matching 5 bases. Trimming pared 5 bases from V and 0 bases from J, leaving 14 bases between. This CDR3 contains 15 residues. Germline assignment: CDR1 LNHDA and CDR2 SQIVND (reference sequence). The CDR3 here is CASSLWDLLSYEQYV. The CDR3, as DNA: TGTGCCAGTAGTCTCTGGGACCTTCTCTCCTACGAGCAGTACGTC.

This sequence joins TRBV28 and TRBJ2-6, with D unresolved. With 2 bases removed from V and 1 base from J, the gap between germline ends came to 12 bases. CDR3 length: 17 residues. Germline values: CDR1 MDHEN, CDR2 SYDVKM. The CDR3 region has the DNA TGTGCCAGCAGTTTAGCCCTTCGGGTATCTGGGGCCAACGTCCTGACTTTC. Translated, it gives CASSLALRVSGANVLTF.

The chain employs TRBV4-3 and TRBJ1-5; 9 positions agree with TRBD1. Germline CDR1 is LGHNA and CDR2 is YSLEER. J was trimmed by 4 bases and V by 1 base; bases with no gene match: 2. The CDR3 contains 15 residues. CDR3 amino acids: CASSQGTGENQPQHF. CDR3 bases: TGCGCCAGCAGCCAAGGGACAGGGGAAAATCAGCCCCAGCATTTT.

CDR3 DNA sequence: TGTGCCAGCAAAGGACATGCCGCGAGTGGCAGCAATCAGCCCCAGCATTTT. This codes for CASKGHAASGSNQPQHF. The chain joins TRBV19 to TRBJ1-5; tentatively, D is TRBD1 (5 bases). CDR3 length: 17 amino acids. CDR1 and CDR2 (germline): LNHDA, SQIVND (reference sequence). With 9 bases removed from V and 1 base from J, the gap between germline ends came to 22 bases.

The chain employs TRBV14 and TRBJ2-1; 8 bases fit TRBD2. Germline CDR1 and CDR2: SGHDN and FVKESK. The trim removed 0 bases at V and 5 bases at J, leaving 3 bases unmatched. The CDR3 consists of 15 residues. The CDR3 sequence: CASSQESGRNNEQFF. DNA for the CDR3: TGTGCCAGCAGCCAAGAGAGCGGGAGAAACAATGAGCAGTTCTTC.

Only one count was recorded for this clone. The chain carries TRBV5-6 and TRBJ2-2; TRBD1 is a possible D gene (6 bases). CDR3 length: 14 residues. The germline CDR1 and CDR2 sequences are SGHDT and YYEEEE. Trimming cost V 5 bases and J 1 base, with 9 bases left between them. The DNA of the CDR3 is TGTGCCAGCAGGCCGGGACAGAACACCGGGGAGCTGTTTTTT. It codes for CASRPGQNTGELFF.

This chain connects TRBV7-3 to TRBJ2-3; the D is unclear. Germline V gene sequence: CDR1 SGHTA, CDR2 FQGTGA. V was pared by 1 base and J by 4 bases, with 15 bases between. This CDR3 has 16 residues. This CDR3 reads CASSLKPVSVPDTQYF. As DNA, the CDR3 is TGTGCCAGCAGCTTAAAGCCCGTGTCAGTCCCAGATACGCAGTATTTT.

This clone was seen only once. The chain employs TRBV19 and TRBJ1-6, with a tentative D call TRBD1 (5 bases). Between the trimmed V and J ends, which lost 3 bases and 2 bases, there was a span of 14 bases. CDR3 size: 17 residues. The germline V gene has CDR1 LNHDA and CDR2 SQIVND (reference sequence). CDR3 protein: CASSMLLGVTYNSPLHF. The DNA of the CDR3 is TGTGCCAGTAGTATGCTGCTGGGGGTCACCTATAATTCACCCCTCCACTTT.

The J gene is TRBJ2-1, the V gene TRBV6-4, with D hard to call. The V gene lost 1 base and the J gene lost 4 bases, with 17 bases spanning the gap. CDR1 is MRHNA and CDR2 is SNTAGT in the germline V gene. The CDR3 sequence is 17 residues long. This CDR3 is CASSDFRLPDIYNEQFF. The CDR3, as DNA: TGTGCCAGCAGTGACTTCCGCCTCCCCGATATTTACAATGAGCAGTTCTTC.

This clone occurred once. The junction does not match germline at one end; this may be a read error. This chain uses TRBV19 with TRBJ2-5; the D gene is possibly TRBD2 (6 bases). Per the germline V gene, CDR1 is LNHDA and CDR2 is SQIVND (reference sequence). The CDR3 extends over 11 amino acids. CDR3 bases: TGTGCCAGTAGTACAGGGACTTTTCGAAACTTC. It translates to CASSTGTFRNF.

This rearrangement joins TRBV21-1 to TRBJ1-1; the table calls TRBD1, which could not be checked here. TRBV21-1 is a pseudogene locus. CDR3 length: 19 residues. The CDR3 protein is CASSKEDVQAGGLGTEAFF. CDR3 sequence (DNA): TGTGCCAGCAGCAAAGAAGATGTGCAAGCAGGGGGACTGGGCACTGAAGCTTTCTTT.

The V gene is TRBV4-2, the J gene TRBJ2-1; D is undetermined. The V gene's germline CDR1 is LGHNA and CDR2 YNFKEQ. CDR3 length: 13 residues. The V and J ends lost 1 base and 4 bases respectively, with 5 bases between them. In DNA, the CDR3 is TGTGCCAGCAGCCAAGTAAGGTACAATGAGCAGTTCTTC. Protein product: CASSQVRYNEQFF.

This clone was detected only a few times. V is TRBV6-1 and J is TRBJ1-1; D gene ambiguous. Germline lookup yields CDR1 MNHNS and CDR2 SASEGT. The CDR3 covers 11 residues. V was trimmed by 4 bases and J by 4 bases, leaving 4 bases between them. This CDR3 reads CASSALTEAFF. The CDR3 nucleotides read TGTGCCAGCAGTGCCCTCACTGAAGCTTTCTTT.

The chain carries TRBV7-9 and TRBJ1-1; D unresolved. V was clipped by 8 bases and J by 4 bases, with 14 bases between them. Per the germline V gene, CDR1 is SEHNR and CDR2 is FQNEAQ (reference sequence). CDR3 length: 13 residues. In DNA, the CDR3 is TGTGCCAGCCCAGCGACATTGAGCACTGAAGCTTTCTTT. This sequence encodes CASPATLSTEAFF.

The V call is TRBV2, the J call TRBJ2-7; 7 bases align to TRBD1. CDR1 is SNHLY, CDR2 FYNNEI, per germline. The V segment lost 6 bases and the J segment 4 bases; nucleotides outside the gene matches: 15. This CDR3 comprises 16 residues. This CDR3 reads CASRAYTTGDVYEQYF. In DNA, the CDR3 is TGTGCCAGCAGGGCCTATACCACAGGGGACGTTTACGAGCAGTACTTC.

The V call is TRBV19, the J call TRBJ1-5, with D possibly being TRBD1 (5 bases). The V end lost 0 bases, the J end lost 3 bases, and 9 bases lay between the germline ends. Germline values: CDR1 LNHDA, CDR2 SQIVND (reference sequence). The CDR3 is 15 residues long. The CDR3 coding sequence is TGTGCCAGTAGTATAGATGGGGGGTACAATCAGCCCCAGCATTTT. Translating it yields CASSIDGGYNQPQHF.

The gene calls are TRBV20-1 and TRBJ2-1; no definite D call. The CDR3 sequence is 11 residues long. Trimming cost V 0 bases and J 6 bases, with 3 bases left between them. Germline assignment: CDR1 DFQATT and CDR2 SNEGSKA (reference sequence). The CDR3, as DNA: TGCAGTGCTAGAGATCCCAATGAGCAGTTCTTC. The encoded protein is CSARDPNEQFF.

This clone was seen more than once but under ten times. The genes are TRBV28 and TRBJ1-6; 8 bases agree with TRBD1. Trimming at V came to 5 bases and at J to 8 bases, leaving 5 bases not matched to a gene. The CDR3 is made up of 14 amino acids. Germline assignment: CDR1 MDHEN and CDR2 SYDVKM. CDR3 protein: CASSADRGDSPLHF. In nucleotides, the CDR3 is TGTGCCAGCAGTGCTGACAGGGGAGATTCACCCCTCCACTTT. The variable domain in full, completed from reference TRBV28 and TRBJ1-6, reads DVKVTQSSRYLVKRTGEKVFLECVQDMDHENMFWYRQDPGLGLRLIYFSYDVKMKEKGDIPEGYSVSREKKERFSLILESASTNQTSMYLCASSADRGDSPLHFGNGTRLTVT.